The 23 T cell receptor beta chains below were found in one sample sequenced in a study of regulatory T cells in long-lasting Graves disease. Time point meaning: persistent/refractory GD, antithyroid drugs over 5 years with positive TRAb. The TCR library was made from RNA extracted from PBMCs. Through Arm-PCR of CDR3 regions and iRepertoire HTBI primers, TCR beta libraries were built. TCRdb ran MiXCR on the multiplex PCR reads and lists one entry per CDR3 protein. Of about half a million distinct CDR3 sequences in the sample, roughly 22% were seen once. This material consisted of peripheral blood mononuclear cells (PBMCs), taken when the disease was refractory, from a patient treated with antithyroid drugs. The receptor source for this set is a female donor with Graves disease.

This clonotype was found many times. The chain has TRBV29-1 and TRBJ2-5, with D tentatively TRBD1 or TRBD2 (7 bases each). CDR1 and CDR2 from the germline V gene are SQVTM and ANQGSEA. The CDR3 is 14 amino acids. Trimming left V 3 bases short and J 2 bases short, with 13 bases between. The CDR3 protein is CSVEAGGGQETQYF. The CDR3 coding sequence is TGCAGCGTTGAGGCAGGGGGGGGTCAAGAGACCCAGTACTTC.

This clonotype has a count of ten or more. V usage is TRBV6-1 and J usage is TRBJ2-7; 9 nucleotides line up with TRBD1. The CDR3 length is 13 residues. Germline CDR1 is MNHNS and CDR2 is SASEGT. V gave up 10 bases and J gave up 5 bases; unmatched junction bases: 9. The CDR3 protein is CAISPGQGDEQYF. In DNA form, the CDR3 reads TGTGCCATCTCTCCGGGACAGGGCGACGAGCAGTACTTC.

The table lists this clonotype with many counts. The DNA for the CDR3 is TGTGCCACGGCCACAGGGTCGGGGGCCCGCCCTGAAGCTTTCTTT. It is translated as CATATGSGARPEAFF. V is TRBV2 and J is TRBJ1-1; D is possibly TRBD1 (6 bases). The CDR3 extends over 15 amino acids. V lost 10 bases to trimming and J lost 6 bases, with 24 bases between them. Germline values: CDR1 SNHLY, CDR2 FYNNEI.

The chain employs TRBV7-8 and TRBJ1-3; D is unclear. Trimming took off 5 bases at V and 8 bases at J, with 10 bases between the two ends. The CDR3 has 12 amino acids. Looked up from germline, CDR1 is SGHVS and CDR2 is FQNEAQ. The CDR3 here is CASSIGADTIYF. Written as DNA, the CDR3 is TGTGCCAGCAGCATCGGTGCGGACACCATATATTTT.

This clonotype was seen ten or more times. This rearrangement joins TRBV28 to TRBJ1-5; no clear D. The ends were cut back, 6 bases at V and 0 bases at J, with 12 bases in the middle. This CDR3 contains 15 residues. Germline CDR1 and CDR2: MDHEN and SYDVKM. CDR3 loop: CASRRHQDSNQPQHF. The CDR3 DNA sequence: TGTGCCAGCAGGAGACATCAAGATAGCAATCAGCCCCAGCATTTT.

This clonotype was recorded at least ten times. The junction departs from germline at one end; a sequencing error may be responsible. This chain connects TRBV3-1 to TRBJ2-7, with 7 bases lining up with TRBD1. Germline V gives CDR1 LGHDT, CDR2 YNNKEL (reference sequence). The CDR3 sequence is 12 residues long. The CDR3 DNA follows: TGTGCCAGCAGCCAATTACAGGGGCGATTTCTCTTC. Translated: CASSQLQGRFLF.

This clonotype was detected only a few times. The gene calls are TRBV7-9 and TRBJ1-2; D unresolved. Germline CDR1 reads SEHNR; CDR2 reads FQNEAQ (reference sequence). The CDR3 consists of 12 residues. V was cut by 1 base and J by 8 bases, with 8 bases left in between. In nucleotides, the CDR3 is TGTGCCAGCAGCTTAGACCTTCGGGGCTACACCTTC. Translation gives CASSLDLRGYTF.

This clonotype was detected ten times or more. The rearrangement uses TRBV20-1 and TRBJ2-5; D is unclear. V was clipped by 1 base and J by 1 base, with 7 bases between them. CDR1 is DFQATT, CDR2 SNEGSKA, per germline (reference sequence). The CDR3 has 13 residues. The CDR3, as DNA: TGCAGTGCTAGAGTTTTACTCCAAGAGACCCAGTACTTC. Encoded protein: CSARVLLQETQYF.

This clonotype appeared many times. This chain links TRBV2 with TRBJ1-2, with a tentative D call TRBD1 (6 bases). From germline, CDR1 is SNHLY and CDR2 FYNNEI. Trimming shortened V by 6 bases and J by 3 bases, and 14 bases separated the two germline ends. The CDR3 is made up of 14 amino acids. The CDR3 nucleotides read TGTGCCAGCAGCCGGAGGGGGTCTGACTATGGCTACACCTTC. Translating it yields CASSRRGSDYGYTF.

Ten or more counts support this clonotype. This chain links TRBV11-2 with TRBJ2-2; 8 bases match TRBD1. Germline trimming cut 8 bases from V and 7 bases from J; bases unmatched to any gene: 12. There are 15 residues in the CDR3. The germline V gene has CDR1 SGHAT and CDR2 FQNNGV. The CDR3, as DNA: TGTGCCAGCGAGCGGTTGACAGGGGACATCGGGGAGCTGTTTTTT. Protein sequence: CASERLTGDIGELFF.

The rearrangement links TRBV30 to TRBJ1-6, with D hard to call. The CDR3 loop spans 13 amino acids. Trimming removed 2 bases at V and 6 bases at J, with 8 bases between. Germline CDR1 is GTSNPN and CDR2 is SVGIG (reference sequence). CDR3 amino acids: CAWSSEGNSPLHF. The CDR3, as DNA: TGTGCCTGGAGTTCGGAGGGTAATTCACCCCTCCACTTT.

This clonotype was counted a few times. The V and J genes are TRBV5-1 and TRBJ1-2; D gene uncertain. Trimming removed 5 bases from V and 7 bases from J, with 9 bases in between. Germline loops: CDR1 SGHRS, CDR2 YFSETQ. The CDR3 is 11 residues long. The CDR3, as DNA: TGCGCCAGCAGGGCGGGGAGTGGCTACACCTTC. Amino acids: CASRAGSGYTF.

J is TRBJ2-7 and V is TRBV11-1, with TRBD2 as a possible D gene (6 bases). The CDR3 covers 13 residues. V gave up 4 bases and J gave up 5 bases, with 12 bases separating them. The germline V gene encodes CDR1 SGHAT and CDR2 FQDESV (reference sequence). The CDR3 nucleotides are TGTGCCAGCAGCTCTACGGGGGTCCACGAGCAGTACTTC. Translating it yields CASSSTGVHEQYF.

The chain carries TRBV6-2 or TRBV6-3 and TRBJ1-5, with 8 bases aligning to TRBD1. The CDR3 spans 13 residues. Germline V gene sequence: CDR1 MNHEY, CDR2 SVGEGT. J lost 5 bases, V lost 8 bases, and 5 bases had no gene match. The CDR3 sequence: CASGGQGDQPQHF. CDR3 DNA: TGTGCCAGCGGCGGACAGGGCGATCAGCCCCAGCATTTT.

This clonotype showed up just a few times. The V and J genes are TRBV28 and TRBJ1-2; perhaps TRBD1 as D (6 bases). V lost 4 bases and J 1 base, leaving 16 bases between the germline ends. CDR3 length: 16 amino acids. Germline assignment: CDR1 MDHEN and CDR2 SYDVKM. DNA of the CDR3: TGTGCCAGCAGTTACTCGGGGGCAGACCATAACTATGGCTACACCTTC. Translating it yields CASSYSGADHNYGYTF.

In its sample, this clonotype was seen a few times. The gene calls are TRBV7-2 and TRBJ1-3; D unresolved. The germline V gene encodes CDR1 SGHTA and CDR2 FQGNSA. The CDR3 length is 14 residues. V was shortened by 6 bases and J by 4 bases, with 13 bases between the two germline ends. The CDR3 sequence: CASSPGISGNTIYF. For the CDR3, the DNA is TGTGCCAGCAGTCCCGGGATTTCCGGAAACACCATATATTTT.

The V gene is TRBV6-2 or TRBV6-3, the J gene TRBJ1-3; D is unclear. Trimming shortened V by 1 base and J by 0 bases, and 10 bases separated the two germline ends. This CDR3 spans 16 amino acids. Germline CDR1 and CDR2: MNHEY and SVGEGT. This chain's CDR3 is CASSYLNRFSGNTIYF. Here the CDR3 DNA reads TGTGCCAGCAGTTACTTGAATCGGTTCTCTGGAAACACCATATATTTT.

This clonotype was counted between two and nine times. The V and J genes are TRBV12-3 or TRBV12-4 and TRBJ2-7, with D possibly matching TRBD2 (5 bases). CDR3 size: 13 residues. The V end was cut by 5 bases, the J end by 5 bases, with 13 bases between. Here the CDR3 reads CASSPREGHEQYF. The CDR3 DNA sequence: TGTGCCAGCAGTCCCCGGGAAGGGCACGAGCAGTACTTC.

This clonotype was detected only a few times. The junction does not match germline at one end; this may be a read error. V is TRBV7-3 and J is TRBJ1-4, with D perhaps TRBD1 (5 bases). This CDR3 contains 9 residues. Germline values: CDR1 SGHTA, CDR2 FQGTGA. In DNA, the CDR3 is TGTGCCAGCAGCTTAAGGGGGGTTTTT. This codes for CASSLRGVF.

This clonotype showed up many times. This sequence joins TRBV2 and TRBJ1-5; D uncertain. Germline V gene lookup returns CDR1 SNHLY and CDR2 FYNNEI. V was clipped by 5 bases and J by 0 bases, with 8 bases between them. The CDR3 is made up of 14 amino acids. The CDR3 DNA follows: TGTGCCAGCAGTAGGGTTCATAGCAATCAGCCCCAGCATTTT. Protein: CASSRVHSNQPQHF.

V usage is TRBV28 and J usage is TRBJ1-2; D might be TRBD1 (6 bases). Deletions cut 6 bases from V and 4 bases from J, with 15 bases between. Germline V gene sequence: CDR1 MDHEN, CDR2 SYDVKM. This CDR3 has 14 residues. CDR3 protein: CASSTGTFLYGYTF. The CDR3 DNA follows: TGTGCCAGCAGCACCGGGACATTTCTCTATGGCTACACCTTC.

This chain joins TRBV20-1 and TRBJ2-2, with TRBD1 matching over 7 bases. CDR1 and CDR2 from the germline V gene are DFQATT and SNEGSKA (reference sequence). This CDR3 is built from 14 residues. With V trimmed by 5 bases and J by 1 base, 4 bases remained unmatched. CDR3 residues: CSAPRTGNTGELFF. CDR3 coding DNA: TGCAGTGCTCCCCGGACAGGGAACACCGGGGAGCTGTTTTTT.

The table lists this clonotype with many counts. This sequence joins TRBV24-1 and TRBJ1-5, with TRBD1 identical over 8 bases. V lost 5 bases, J lost 0 bases, and 2 bases stayed unmatched. CDR1 and CDR2 (germline): KGHDR, SFDVKD. The CDR3 contains 15 residues. The CDR3 bases are TGTGCCACCAGTGCCGGACAGGGTAGCAATCAGCCCCAGCATTTT. Encoded protein: CATSAGQGSNQPQHF.